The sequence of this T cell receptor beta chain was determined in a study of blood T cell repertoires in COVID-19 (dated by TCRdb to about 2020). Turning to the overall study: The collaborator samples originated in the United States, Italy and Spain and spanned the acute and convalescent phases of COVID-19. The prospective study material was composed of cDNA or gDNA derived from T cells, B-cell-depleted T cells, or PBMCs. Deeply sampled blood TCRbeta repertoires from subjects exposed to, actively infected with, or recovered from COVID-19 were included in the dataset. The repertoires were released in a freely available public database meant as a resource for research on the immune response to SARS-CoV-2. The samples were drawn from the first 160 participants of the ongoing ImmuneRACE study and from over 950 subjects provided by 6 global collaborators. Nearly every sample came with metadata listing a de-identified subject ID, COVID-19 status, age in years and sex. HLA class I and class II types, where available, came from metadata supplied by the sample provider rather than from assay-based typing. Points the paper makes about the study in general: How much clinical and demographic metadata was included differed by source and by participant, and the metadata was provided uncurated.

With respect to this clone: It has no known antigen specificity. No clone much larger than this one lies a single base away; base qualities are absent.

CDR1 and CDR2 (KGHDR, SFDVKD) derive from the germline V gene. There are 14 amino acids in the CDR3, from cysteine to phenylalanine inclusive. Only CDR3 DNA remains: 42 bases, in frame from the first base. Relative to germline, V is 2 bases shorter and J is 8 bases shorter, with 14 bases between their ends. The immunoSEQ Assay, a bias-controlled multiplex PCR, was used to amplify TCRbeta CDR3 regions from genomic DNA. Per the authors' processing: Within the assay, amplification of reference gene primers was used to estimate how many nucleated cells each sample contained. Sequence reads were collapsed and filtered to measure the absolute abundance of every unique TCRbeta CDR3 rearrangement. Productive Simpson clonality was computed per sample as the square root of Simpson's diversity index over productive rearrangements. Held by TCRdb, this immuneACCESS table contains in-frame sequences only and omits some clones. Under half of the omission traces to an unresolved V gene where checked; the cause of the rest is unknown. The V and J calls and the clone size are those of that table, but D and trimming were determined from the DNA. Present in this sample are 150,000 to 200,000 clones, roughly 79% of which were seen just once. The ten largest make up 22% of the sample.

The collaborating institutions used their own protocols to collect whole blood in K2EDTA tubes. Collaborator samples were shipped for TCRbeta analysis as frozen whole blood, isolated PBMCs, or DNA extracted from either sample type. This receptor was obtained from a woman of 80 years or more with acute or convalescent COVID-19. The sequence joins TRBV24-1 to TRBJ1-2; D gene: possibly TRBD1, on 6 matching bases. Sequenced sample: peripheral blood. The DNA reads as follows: TGTGCCACCAGTGATTCCCGTACAGGGACCGGCTACACCTTC. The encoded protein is CATSDSRTGTGYTF.